This TCR beta chain was identified in a study of cytomegalovirus exposure and HLA in healthy donors. The PCR employed 60 Vbeta primers together with 13 Jbeta primers. The table came from immunoSEQ multiplex PCR; TCRdb's copy has only in-frame clones and leaves some out. This sample has around 130,000 clones, with 81% found just once. Worth noting for this clone: Antigen: not known.

This CDR3 is built from 18 residues. Germline CDR1 and CDR2: SGHTA and FQGNSA. V shed 1 base and J 0 bases; nucleotides not matched to a gene: 6. Study-level results: Across HLA loci, a later analysis found differing TCR association rates, with DRB1 most and HLA-C fewest. Most observed TCR sequences were rare, whereas some public TCRs were detected in many donors.

This sequence joins TRBV7-2 and TRBJ2-1; 10 positions agree with TRBD2. The sample was PBMCs. This clonotype was sampled from a woman in her forties in good health and CMV-seronegative. The CDR3 DNA follows: TGTGCCAGCAGCTTAGGGACTAGCGGAAGGAGCTCCTACAATGAGCAGTTCTTC. Protein product: CASSLGTSGRSSYNEQFF.